The clone carrying this TCR beta chain appeared once. The source of the sample is a study of blood T cell repertoires in COVID-19. The data were produced by immunoSEQ multiplex PCR, yet TCRdb's version contains in-frame clones alone and is incomplete. There are more than 85,000 clones in the sample; 75% to 85% occur only once, and roughly 7.7% lies in the top ten. Trimming pared 5 bases from V and 2 bases from J, leaving 13 bases between. The length of the CDR3 is 14 residues. Germline V gene data show CDR1 as SGHNT and CDR2 as YYREEE (reference sequence). This chain links TRBV5-4 with TRBJ2-5; a weak D match, TRBD2 (5 bases). The origin of this receptor is a woman aged 80 or over with active or convalescent COVID-19. The specimen sequenced was peripheral blood. The CDR3 is CASRTKGEQETQYF. The CDR3 DNA reads as TGTGCCAGCAGAACTAAGGGAGAGCAAGAGACCCAGTACTTC.